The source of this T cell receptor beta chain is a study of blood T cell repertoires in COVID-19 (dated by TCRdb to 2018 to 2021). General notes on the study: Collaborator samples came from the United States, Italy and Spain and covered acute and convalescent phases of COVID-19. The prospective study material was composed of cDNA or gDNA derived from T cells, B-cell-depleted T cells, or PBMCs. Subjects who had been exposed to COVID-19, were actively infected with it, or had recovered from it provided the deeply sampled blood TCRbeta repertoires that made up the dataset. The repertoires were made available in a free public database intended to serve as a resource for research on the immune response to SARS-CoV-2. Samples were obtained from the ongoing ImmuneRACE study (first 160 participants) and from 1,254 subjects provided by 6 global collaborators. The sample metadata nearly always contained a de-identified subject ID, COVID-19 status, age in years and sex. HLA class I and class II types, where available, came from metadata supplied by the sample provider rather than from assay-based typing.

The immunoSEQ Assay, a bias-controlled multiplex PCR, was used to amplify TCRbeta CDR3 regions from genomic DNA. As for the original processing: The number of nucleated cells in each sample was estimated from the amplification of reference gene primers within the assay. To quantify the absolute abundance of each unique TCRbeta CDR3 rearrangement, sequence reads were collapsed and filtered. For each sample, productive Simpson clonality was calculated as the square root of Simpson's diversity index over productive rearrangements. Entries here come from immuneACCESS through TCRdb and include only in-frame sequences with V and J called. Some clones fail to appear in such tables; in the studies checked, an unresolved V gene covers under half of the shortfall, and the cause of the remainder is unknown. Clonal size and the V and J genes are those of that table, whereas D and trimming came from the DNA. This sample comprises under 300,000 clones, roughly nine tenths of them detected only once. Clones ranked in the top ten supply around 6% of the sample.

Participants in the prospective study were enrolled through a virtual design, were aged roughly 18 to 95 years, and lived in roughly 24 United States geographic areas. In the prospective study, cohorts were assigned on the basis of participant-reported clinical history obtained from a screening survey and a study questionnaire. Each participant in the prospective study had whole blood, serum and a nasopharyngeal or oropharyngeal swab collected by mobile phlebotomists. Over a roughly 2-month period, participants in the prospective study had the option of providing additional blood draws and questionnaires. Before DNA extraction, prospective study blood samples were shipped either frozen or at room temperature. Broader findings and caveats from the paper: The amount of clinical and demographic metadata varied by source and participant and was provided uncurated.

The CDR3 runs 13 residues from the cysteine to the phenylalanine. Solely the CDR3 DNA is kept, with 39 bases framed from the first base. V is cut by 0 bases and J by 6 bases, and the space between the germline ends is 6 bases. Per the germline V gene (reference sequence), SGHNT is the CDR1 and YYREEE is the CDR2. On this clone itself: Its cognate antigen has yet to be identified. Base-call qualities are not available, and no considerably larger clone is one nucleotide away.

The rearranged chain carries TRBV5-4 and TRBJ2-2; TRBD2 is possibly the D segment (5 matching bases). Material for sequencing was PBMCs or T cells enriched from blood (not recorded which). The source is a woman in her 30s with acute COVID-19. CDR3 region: CASSLVSAGELFF. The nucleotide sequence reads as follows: TGTGCCAGCAGCTTGGTTAGCGCCGGGGAGCTGTTTTTT.